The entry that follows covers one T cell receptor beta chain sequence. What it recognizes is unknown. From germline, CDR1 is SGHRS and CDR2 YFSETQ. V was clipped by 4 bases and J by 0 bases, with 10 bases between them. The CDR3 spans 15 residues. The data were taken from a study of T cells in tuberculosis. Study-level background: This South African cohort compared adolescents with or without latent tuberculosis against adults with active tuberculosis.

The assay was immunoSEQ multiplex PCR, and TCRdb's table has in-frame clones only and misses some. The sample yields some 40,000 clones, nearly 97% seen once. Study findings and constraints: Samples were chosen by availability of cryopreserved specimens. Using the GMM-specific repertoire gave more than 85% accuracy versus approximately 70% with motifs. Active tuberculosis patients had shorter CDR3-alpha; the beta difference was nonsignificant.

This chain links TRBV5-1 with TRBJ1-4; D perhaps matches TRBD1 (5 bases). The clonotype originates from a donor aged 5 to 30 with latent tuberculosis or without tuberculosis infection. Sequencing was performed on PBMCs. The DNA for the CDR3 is TGCGCCAGCAGCGGGGGGGTTGCAACTAATGAAAAACTGTTTTTT. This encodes CASSGGVATNEKLFF.